These 27 T cell receptor beta chains came from one sample sequenced in a study of T cell responses to AZD1222 COVID-19 vaccine. The protocol was immunoSEQ multiplex PCR, while the TCRdb copy is restricted to in-frame clones and leaves out a portion. The table has around 78,000 clones, roughly nine tenths seen once. The specimen comprised peripheral blood, sampled 28 days after the second AZD1222 dose. The source of these receptors is an adult who received the AZD1222 COVID-19 vaccine.

This chain links TRBV27 with TRBJ2-7; 12 bases are shared with TRBD1. Germline V CDR1 and CDR2: MNHEY, SMNVEV (reference sequence). The CDR3 is made up of 14 amino acids. Germline trimming cut 4 bases from V and 9 bases from J; bases unmatched to any gene: 7. CDR3 protein: CASSSGTGGAGQYF. The DNA of the CDR3 is TGTGCCAGCAGTTCAGGGACAGGGGGCGCGGGGCAGTACTTC.

The gene calls are TRBV6-5 and TRBJ2-6; 7 bases fit TRBD1. The CDR3 is made up of 14 amino acids. Germline assignment: CDR1 MNHEY and CDR2 SVGAGI. V lost 7 bases and J lost 3; bases outside the gene matches: 3. CDR3 sequence reads: CASKGGGGANVLTF. The CDR3 DNA reads as TGTGCCAGCAAAGGGGGCGGTGGGGCCAACGTCCTGACTTTC.

This chain joins TRBV30 and TRBJ2-7, with D possibly being TRBD2 (6 bases). Germline values: CDR1 GTSNPN, CDR2 SVGIG (reference sequence). This CDR3 is 12 amino acids long. CDR3 nucleotides: TGTGCTACTCTAGCGCCAACCTACGAGCAGTACTTC. As protein: CATLAPTYEQYF.

In this sample, this clone turned up a few times. This chain connects TRBV7-3 to TRBJ2-7; possibly TRBD1 or TRBD2 for D (5 bases each). Germline CDR1 SGHTA, CDR2 FQGTGA. This CDR3 has 13 amino acids. The V gene lost 5 bases and the J gene lost 3 bases, with 11 bases spanning the gap. CDR3 amino acids: CASSPRDGYEQYF. CDR3 nucleotides: TGTGCCAGCAGCCCCCGGGACGGCTACGAGCAGTACTTC.

This sequence joins TRBV7-3 and TRBJ2-2; D unclear. This CDR3 comprises 12 residues. With 5 bases removed from V and 6 bases from J, the gap between germline ends came to 7 bases. Germline assignment: CDR1 SGHTA and CDR2 FQGTGA. CDR3 sequence: CASSLGPGELFF. The DNA for the CDR3 is TGTGCCAGCAGCCTAGGGCCCGGGGAGCTGTTTTTT.

This chain joins TRBV7-9 and TRBJ2-1; 8 bases map to TRBD2. The CDR3 is made up of 13 amino acids. V trimming: 1 base; J trimming: 15 bases; junction bases outside the gene matches: 8. The germline gives CDR1 SEHNR, CDR2 FQNEAQ (reference sequence). The CDR3 sequence is CASSLDLRGAGFF. The CDR3 DNA is TGTGCCAGCAGCTTAGATCTGCGGGGGGCCGGGTTCTTC.

The V gene is TRBV5-1, the J gene TRBJ2-3; 10 nucleotides align to TRBD1. Germline loops: CDR1 SGHRS, CDR2 YFSETQ. V shed 0 bases, J shed 4 bases, and the junction held 8 bases outside the gene matches. The CDR3 runs to 17 residues. The CDR3 loop is CASSLERGQGTADTQYF. The CDR3 DNA sequence: TGCGCCAGCAGCTTGGAGAGGGGACAGGGGACGGCAGATACGCAGTATTTT.

The chain combines TRBV11-3 with TRBJ1-1, with D unresolved. This CDR3 is built from 15 residues. CDR1 and CDR2 from the germline V gene are SGHNT and YENEEA. V lost 4 bases to trimming and J lost 7 bases, with 19 bases between them. CDR3 nucleotide sequence: TGTGCCAGCAGCTCTCCGGGGTTGGTTGGTTTTGAAGCTTTCTTT. Its protein product is CASSSPGLVGFEAFF.

The chain carries TRBV2 and TRBJ2-2; no definite D call. V lost 7 bases and J lost 3, with 12 bases in between. The germline gives CDR1 SNHLY, CDR2 FYNNEI. The CDR3 is 14 residues long. The CDR3 sequence is CASTSLSYTGELFF. In nucleotides, the CDR3 is TGTGCCAGCACCTCTCTCTCATACACCGGGGAGCTGTTTTTT.

V is TRBV13 and J is TRBJ1-1, with TRBD1 matching over 7 bases. Germline V gives CDR1 PRHDT, CDR2 FYEKMQ (reference sequence). Unmatched junction bases numbered 8, after V lost 5 bases and J lost 8 bases. This CDR3 has 13 amino acids. The CDR3 bases are TGTGCCAGCAGCACCACACAGGGGATGGAAGCTTTCTTT. Translated, it gives CASSTTQGMEAFF.

Of note for this clone: The junction does not match germline at one end; this may be a read error. The V call is TRBV27, the J call TRBJ2-7; TRBD1 matches 9 bases. Germline CDR1 is MNHEY and CDR2 is SMNVEV (reference sequence). The CDR3 runs to 15 residues. Written as DNA, the CDR3 is TGTGCCAGCAGTCTGCAACCGGGACAGGGCTACGAGCAATACTTC. Encoded protein: CASSLQPGQGYEQYF.

The CDR3 is CASSIARGADTQYF. The CDR3 coding sequence is TGTGCCAGTAGTATAGCGAGGGGTGCAGATACGCAGTATTTT. The rearrangement uses TRBV19 and TRBJ2-3, with D tentatively TRBD1 or TRBD2 (5 bases each). This CDR3 contains 14 residues. V gave up 1 base and J gave up 4 bases, with 9 bases separating them. Looked up from germline, CDR1 is LNHDA and CDR2 is SQIVND (reference sequence).

V and J are TRBV7-2 and TRBJ1-5; D might be TRBD1 (5 bases). The CDR3 extends over 13 amino acids. The V gene's germline CDR1 is SGHTA and CDR2 FQGNSA. The germline V and J ends were trimmed by 3 bases and 4 bases, with 7 bases remaining between them. CDR3 residues: CASSLGPNQPQHF. Written as DNA, the CDR3 is TGTGCCAGCAGCTTGGGACCGAATCAGCCCCAGCATTTT.

The chain has TRBV16 and TRBJ2-2; D uncertain. There are 17 residues in the CDR3. The V gene's germline CDR1 is KGHSY and CDR2 FQNENV. The V and J ends lost 0 bases and 3 bases respectively, with 14 bases between them. CDR3 loop: CASSQSWRSRYTGELFF. CDR3 sequence (DNA): TGTGCCAGCAGCCAATCTTGGCGTTCCCGATACACCGGGGAGCTGTTTTTT.

This chain connects TRBV7-3 to TRBJ2-7, with 8 bases matching TRBD2. The CDR3 sequence is 14 residues long. Germline CDR1 and CDR2: SGHTA and FQGTGA. Unmatched junction bases numbered 7, after V lost 5 bases and J lost 4 bases. The CDR3 here is CASSLSAGAYEQYF. The DNA of the CDR3 is TGTGCCAGCAGCCTTTCAGCGGGAGCTTACGAGCAGTACTTC.

V and J are TRBV9 and TRBJ1-6, with D hard to call. Germline CDR1 SGDLS, CDR2 YYNGEE. CDR3 length: 15 residues. Trimming shortened V by 4 bases and J by 0 bases, and 8 bases separated the two germline ends. The CDR3 nucleotides read TGTGCCAGCAGCCCCGAGGGCTCCTATAATTCACCCCTCCACTTT. This translates into CASSPEGSYNSPLHF.

The chain carries TRBV6-2 or TRBV6-3 and TRBJ2-5; 9 bases match TRBD2. Germline V gene data show CDR1 as MNHEY and CDR2 as SVGEGT. The CDR3 runs to 18 residues. J was trimmed by 1 base and V by 4 bases; bases with no gene match: 13. The DNA of the CDR3 is TGTGCCAGCAGTTCCCTAGTCGCGCGGGAGGGGATCCAAGAGACCCAGTACTTC. Amino acid sequence: CASSSLVAREGIQETQYF.

The chain couples TRBV21-1 to TRBJ2-1; TRBD2 is taken as the D call from the table, unchecked against the DNA. TRBV21-1 is a pseudogene locus. There are 18 residues in the CDR3. In nucleotides, the CDR3 is TGTGCCAGCAGCTTCGGGGGAGGTCAATCGTTTCCTTACAATGAGCAGTTCTTC. This gives the protein CASSFGGGQSFPYNEQFF.

The rearrangement joins TRBV6-4 to TRBJ1-5; D not certain. Trimming took off 0 bases at V and 0 bases at J, with 9 bases between the two ends. Germline assignment: CDR1 MRHNA and CDR2 SNTAGT. The length of the CDR3 is 16 residues. In DNA form, the CDR3 reads TGTGCCAGCAGTGACTCGGAGAGGAATAGCAATCAGCCCCAGCATTTT. Amino acids: CASSDSERNSNQPQHF.

This CDR3 reads CASTRTGNTDTQYF. DNA of the CDR3: TGTGCCAGTACCCGGACAGGGAACACAGATACGCAGTATTTT. The chain is built from TRBV19 and TRBJ2-3; TRBD1 agrees at 8 bases. This CDR3 is 14 amino acids long. J gave up 2 bases and V 7 bases, and 5 bases lay outside the gene matches. CDR1 is LNHDA, CDR2 SQIVND, per germline (reference sequence).

This clone was detected only once. V gene TRBV10-3 combines with J gene TRBJ2-2; TRBD2 is a possible D gene (6 bases). The V end was cut by 8 bases, the J end by 1 base, with 14 bases between. Germline V gene data show CDR1 as ENHRY and CDR2 as SYGVKD. The CDR3 is made up of 15 amino acids. CDR3 in amino acids: CAIATAGLNTGELFF. The CDR3 DNA reads as TGTGCCATCGCGACAGCGGGTTTGAACACCGGGGAGCTGTTTTTT.

Here the CDR3 reads CASSPGGFGTEAFF. CDR3 bases: TGTGCCAGCAGCCCCGGGGGTTTCGGCACTGAAGCTTTCTTT. The V and J genes are TRBV5-4 and TRBJ1-1, with D possibly TRBD1 on 5 matching bases. Trimming stripped 4 bases from V and 4 bases from J, with 14 bases between. The germline CDR1 and CDR2 sequences are SGHNT and YYREEE (reference sequence). This CDR3 spans 14 amino acids.

The CDR3 is CASSLWAGGETQYF. The CDR3, as DNA: TGTGCCAGCAGCTTATGGGCAGGGGGTGAGACCCAGTACTTC. The chain carries TRBV5-6 and TRBJ2-5, with TRBD1 identical over 7 bases. With V trimmed by 2 bases and J by 5 bases, 6 bases remained unmatched. Germline V gene sequence: CDR1 SGHDT, CDR2 YYEEEE. The CDR3 extends over 14 amino acids.

This clone has more than one count but fewer than ten. The chain recombines TRBV4-2 with TRBJ2-7, with unresolved D. There are 16 residues in the CDR3. V was trimmed by 0 bases and J by 3 bases, leaving 15 bases between them. From germline, CDR1 is LGHNA and CDR2 YNFKEQ. For the CDR3, the DNA is TGTGCCAGCAGCCAAGAACCCTGGAACCCAGGCTACGAGCAGTACTTC. It specifies CASSQEPWNPGYEQYF.

J is TRBJ2-7 and V is TRBV7-9; no clear D. Trimming stripped 5 bases from V and 7 bases from J, with 15 bases between. The CDR3 is 13 residues long. Germline CDR1 reads SEHNR; CDR2 reads FQNEAQ (reference sequence). The CDR3 coding sequence is TGTGCCAGCAGCCAAGCCCAGAGCCTGGAGCAGTACTTC. Protein: CASSQAQSLEQYF.

The chain has TRBV9 and TRBJ2-5, with a possible D match to TRBD1 (5 bases). This CDR3 contains 13 residues. Trimming took off 3 bases at V and 7 bases at J, with 13 bases between the two ends. Per germline, CDR1 SGDLS and CDR2 YYNGEE. The CDR3 coding sequence is TGTGCCAGCAGCGGCTATACTCAGGGGACCCAGTACTTC. Translating gives CASSGYTQGTQYF.

V usage is TRBV11-3 and J usage is TRBJ1-6, with TRBD1 identical over 7 bases. The V segment lost 6 bases and the J segment 9 bases; nucleotides outside the gene matches: 8. CDR1 SGHNT and CDR2 YENEEA come from the germline V gene. The CDR3 extends over 14 amino acids. DNA of the CDR3: TGTGCCAGCAGAGCCGGGACAGTCGGTTCACCCCTCCACTTT. This encodes CASRAGTVGSPLHF.